This TCR beta chain was identified in a study of blood T cell repertoires in COVID-19. Study-level background: Collection of acute and convalescent COVID-19 samples took place in the United States, Italy and Spain.

Measured with immunoSEQ multiplex PCR; TCRdb has only the in-frame clones, and not every one. The sample shows approximately 31,000 clones, roughly 90% of them seen only once. Per the germline V gene, CDR1 is MGHRA and CDR2 is YSYEKL. There are 16 residues in the CDR3. The V end lost 1 base, the J end lost 1 base, and 12 bases lay between the germline ends. The specimen sequenced was peripheral blood. The receptor comes from a man in his fifties or sixties with active COVID-19. The genes are TRBV4-1 and TRBJ2-3, with D perhaps TRBD2 (5 bases). The CDR3 here is CASSQATPRGTDTQYF. In DNA form, the CDR3 reads TGCGCCAGCAGCCAAGCGACGCCGAGGGGCACAGATACGCAGTATTTT.